This T cell receptor (beta chain) was sequenced for a study of cytomegalovirus exposure and HLA in healthy donors. Turning to the study itself: The same platform was used for the approximately 120 validation repertoires as for the roughly 660 first-cohort repertoires, as reported in a later analysis.

This clone came up a few times. Its antigen is currently unknown. Study observations and caveats: Most TCR sequences proved rare, with some public TCRs found in many donors.

Germline loops: CDR1 MNHEY, CDR2 SMNVEV (reference sequence). The germline V and J ends were trimmed by 0 bases and 3 bases, with 8 bases remaining between them. The CDR3 length is 14 residues. The assay was immunoSEQ multiplex PCR, and TCRdb's table has in-frame clones only and misses some. The table lists roughly 79,000 clones, about 92% of them singletons. The source material was PBMCs. The V call is TRBV27, the J call TRBJ1-1, with a weak D call TRBD1 (5 bases). The source is a man aged 18 to 35 in good health and CMV-seronegative. CDR3 sequence (DNA): TGTGCCAGCAGTTTATCGGGGCGGCACACTGAAGCTTTCTTT. Translation gives CASSLSGRHTEAFF.